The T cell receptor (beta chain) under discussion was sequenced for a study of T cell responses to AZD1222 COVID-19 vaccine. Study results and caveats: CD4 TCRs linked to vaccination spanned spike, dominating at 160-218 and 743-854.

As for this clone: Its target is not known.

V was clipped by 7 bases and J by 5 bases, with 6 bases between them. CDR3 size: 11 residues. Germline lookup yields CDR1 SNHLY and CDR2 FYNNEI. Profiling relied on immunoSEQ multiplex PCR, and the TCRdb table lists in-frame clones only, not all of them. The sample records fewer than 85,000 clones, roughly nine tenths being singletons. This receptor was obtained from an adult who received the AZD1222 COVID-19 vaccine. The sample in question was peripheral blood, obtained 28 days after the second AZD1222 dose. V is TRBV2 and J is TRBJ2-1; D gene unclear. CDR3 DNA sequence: TGTGCCAGCAAACCCAACAATGAGCAGTTCTTC. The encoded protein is CASKPNNEQFF. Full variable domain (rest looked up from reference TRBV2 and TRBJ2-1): EPEVTQTPSHQVTQMGQEVILRCVPISNHLYFYWYRQILGQKVEFLVSFYNNEISEKSEIFDDQFSVERPDGSNFTLKIRSTKLEDSAMYFCASKPNNEQFFGPGTRLTVL.